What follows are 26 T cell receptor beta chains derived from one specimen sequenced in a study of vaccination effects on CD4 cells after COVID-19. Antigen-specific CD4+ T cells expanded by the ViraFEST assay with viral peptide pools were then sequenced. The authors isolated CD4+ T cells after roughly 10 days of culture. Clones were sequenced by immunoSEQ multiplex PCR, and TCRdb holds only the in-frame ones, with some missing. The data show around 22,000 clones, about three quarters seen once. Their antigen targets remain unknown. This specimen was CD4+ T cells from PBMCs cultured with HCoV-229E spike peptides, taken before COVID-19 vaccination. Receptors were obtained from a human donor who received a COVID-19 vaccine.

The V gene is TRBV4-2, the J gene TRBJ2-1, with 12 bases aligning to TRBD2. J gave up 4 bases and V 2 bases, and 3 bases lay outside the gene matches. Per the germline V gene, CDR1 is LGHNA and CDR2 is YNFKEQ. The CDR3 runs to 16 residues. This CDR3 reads CASSQPGTSGYNEQFF. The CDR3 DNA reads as TGTGCCAGCAGCCAACCCGGGACTAGCGGGTACAATGAGCAGTTCTTC.

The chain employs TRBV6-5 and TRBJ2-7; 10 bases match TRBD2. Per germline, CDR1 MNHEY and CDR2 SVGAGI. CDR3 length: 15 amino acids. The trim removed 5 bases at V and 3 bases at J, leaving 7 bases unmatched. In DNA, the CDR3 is TGTGCCAGCAGTCGTCCCGGGACTAGCGACTACGAGCAGTACTTC. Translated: CASSRPGTSDYEQYF.

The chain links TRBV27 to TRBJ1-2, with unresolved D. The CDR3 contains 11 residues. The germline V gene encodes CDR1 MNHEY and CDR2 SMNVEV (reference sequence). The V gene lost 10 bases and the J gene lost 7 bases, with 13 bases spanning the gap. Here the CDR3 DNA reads TGTGCCACCCCGTGTACCCCTGGCTACACCTTC. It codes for CATPCTPGYTF.

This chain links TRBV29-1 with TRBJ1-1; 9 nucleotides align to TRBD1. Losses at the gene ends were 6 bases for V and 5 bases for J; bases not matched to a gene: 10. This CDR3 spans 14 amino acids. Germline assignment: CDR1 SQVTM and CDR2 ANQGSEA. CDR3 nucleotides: TGCAGCGTAGTACAGGGGGCGGCGGGAACTGAAGCTTTCTTT. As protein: CSVVQGAAGTEAFF. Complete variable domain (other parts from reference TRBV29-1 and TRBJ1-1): SAVISQKPSRDICQRGTSLTIQCQVDSQVTMMFWYRQQPGQSLTLIATANQGSEATYESGFVIDKFPISRPNLTFSTLTVSNMSPEDSSIYLCSVVQGAAGTEAFFGQGTRLTVV.

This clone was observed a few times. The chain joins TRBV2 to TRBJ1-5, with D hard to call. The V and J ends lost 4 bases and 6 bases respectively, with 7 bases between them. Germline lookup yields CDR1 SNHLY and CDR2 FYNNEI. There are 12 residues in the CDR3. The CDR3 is CASSVEAQPQHF. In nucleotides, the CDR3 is TGTGCCAGCAGTGTTGAGGCTCAGCCCCAGCATTTT.

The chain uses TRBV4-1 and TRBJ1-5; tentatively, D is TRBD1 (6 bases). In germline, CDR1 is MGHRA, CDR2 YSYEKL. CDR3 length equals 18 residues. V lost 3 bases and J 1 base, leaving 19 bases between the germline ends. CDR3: CASSQEKGEATSNQPQHF. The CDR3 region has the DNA TGCGCCAGCAGCCAGGAAAAGGGGGAAGCAACAAGCAATCAGCCCCAGCATTTT.

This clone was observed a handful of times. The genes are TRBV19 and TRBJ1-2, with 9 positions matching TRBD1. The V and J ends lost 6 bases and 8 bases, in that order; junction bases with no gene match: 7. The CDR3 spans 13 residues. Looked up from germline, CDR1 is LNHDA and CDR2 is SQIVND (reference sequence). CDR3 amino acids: CASRTDRGYGYTF. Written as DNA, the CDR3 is TGTGCCAGTAGAACCGACAGGGGGTACGGCTACACCTTC.

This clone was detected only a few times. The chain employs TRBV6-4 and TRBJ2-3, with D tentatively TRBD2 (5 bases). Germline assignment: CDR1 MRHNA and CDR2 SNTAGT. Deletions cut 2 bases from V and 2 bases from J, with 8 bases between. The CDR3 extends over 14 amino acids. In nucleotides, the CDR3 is TGTGCCAGCAGTGACGGGAGACACACAGATACGCAGTATTTT. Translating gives CASSDGRHTDTQYF.

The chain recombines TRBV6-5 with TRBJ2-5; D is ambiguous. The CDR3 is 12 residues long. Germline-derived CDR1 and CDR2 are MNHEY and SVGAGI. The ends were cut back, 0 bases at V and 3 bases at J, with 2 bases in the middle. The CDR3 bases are TGTGCCAGCAGTTACTCGAAAGAGACCCAGTACTTC. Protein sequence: CASSYSKETQYF.

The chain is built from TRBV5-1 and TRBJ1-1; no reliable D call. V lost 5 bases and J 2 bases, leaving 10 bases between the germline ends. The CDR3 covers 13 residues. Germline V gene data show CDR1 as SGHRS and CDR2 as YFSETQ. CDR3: CASRTEVNTEAFF. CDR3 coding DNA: TGCGCCAGCAGGACGGAAGTTAACACTGAAGCTTTCTTT.

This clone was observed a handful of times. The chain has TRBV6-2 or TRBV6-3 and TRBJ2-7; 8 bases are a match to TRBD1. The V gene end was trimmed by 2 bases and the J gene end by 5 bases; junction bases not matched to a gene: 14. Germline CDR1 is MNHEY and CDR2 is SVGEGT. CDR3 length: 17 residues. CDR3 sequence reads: CASSYRFGSRGLHEQYF. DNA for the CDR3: TGTGCCAGCAGTTACAGGTTTGGTTCCAGGGGGCTTCACGAGCAGTACTTC.

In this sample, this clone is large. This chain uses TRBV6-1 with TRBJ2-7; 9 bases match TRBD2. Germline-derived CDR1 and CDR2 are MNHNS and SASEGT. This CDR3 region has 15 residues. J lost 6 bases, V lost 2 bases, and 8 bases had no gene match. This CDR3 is CASSESSSGSSEQYF. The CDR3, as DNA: TGTGCCAGCAGTGAAAGTAGTAGCGGGAGTAGCGAGCAGTACTTC.

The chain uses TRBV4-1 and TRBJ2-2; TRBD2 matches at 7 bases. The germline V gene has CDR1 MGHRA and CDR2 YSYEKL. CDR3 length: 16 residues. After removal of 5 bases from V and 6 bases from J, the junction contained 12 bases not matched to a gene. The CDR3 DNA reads TGCGCCAGCAGCTCTCAACTAGGGAGGGCCTCCGGGGAGCTGTTTTTT. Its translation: CASSSQLGRASGELFF.

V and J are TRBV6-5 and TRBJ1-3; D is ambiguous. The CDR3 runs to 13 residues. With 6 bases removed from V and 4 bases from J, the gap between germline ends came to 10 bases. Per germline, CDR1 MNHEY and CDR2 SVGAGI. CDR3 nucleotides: TGTGCCAGCAGCCAAGGTGACGGAAACACCATATATTTT. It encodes CASSQGDGNTIYF.

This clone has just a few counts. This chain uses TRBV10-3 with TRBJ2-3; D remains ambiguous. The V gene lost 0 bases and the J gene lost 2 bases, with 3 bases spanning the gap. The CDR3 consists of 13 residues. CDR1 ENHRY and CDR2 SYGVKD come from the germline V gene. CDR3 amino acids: CAISESPTDTQYF. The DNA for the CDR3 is TGTGCCATCAGTGAGTCTCCCACAGATACGCAGTATTTT.

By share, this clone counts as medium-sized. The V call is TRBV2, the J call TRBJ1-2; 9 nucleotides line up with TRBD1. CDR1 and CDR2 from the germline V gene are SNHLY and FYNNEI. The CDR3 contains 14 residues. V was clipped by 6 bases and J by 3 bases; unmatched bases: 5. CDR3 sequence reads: CASRADRGYYGYTF. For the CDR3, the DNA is TGTGCCAGCAGGGCCGACAGGGGGTACTATGGCTACACCTTC.

In nucleotides, the CDR3 is TGTGCCAGCAGCTTAGGTTCCCTAGCGGATTACTCCTACAATGAGCAGTTCTTC. Its protein product is CASSLGSLADYSYNEQFF. The J gene is TRBJ2-1, the V gene TRBV7-9; 7 positions match TRBD2. Germline V gene lookup returns CDR1 SEHNR and CDR2 FQNEAQ (reference sequence). CDR3 length: 18 amino acids. Germline trimming cut 1 base from V and 0 bases from J; bases unmatched to any gene: 9.

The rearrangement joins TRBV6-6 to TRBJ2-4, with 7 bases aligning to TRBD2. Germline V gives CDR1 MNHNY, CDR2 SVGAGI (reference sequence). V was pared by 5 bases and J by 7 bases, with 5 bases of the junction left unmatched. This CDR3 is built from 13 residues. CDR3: CASSGAGVNIQYF. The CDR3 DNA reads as TGTGCCAGCAGTGGGGCGGGGGTCAACATTCAGTACTTC.

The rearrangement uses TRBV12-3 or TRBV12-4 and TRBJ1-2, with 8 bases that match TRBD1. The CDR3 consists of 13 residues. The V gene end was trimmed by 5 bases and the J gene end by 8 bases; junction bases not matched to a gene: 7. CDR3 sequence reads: CASSPDRGFGYTF. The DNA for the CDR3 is TGTGCCAGCAGTCCTGACAGGGGATTCGGCTACACCTTC.

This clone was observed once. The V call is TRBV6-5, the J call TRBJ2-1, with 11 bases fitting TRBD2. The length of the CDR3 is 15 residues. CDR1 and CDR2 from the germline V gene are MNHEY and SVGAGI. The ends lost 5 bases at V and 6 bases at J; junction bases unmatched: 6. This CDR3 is CASSKGLAVLNEQFF. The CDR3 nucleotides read TGTGCCAGCAGTAAGGGACTAGCGGTCCTCAATGAGCAGTTCTTC.

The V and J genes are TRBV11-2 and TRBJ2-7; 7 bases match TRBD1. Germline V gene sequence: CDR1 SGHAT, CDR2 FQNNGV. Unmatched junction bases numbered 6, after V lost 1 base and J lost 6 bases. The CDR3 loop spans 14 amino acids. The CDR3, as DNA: TGTGCCAGCAGCTTAGGACAGGGTTCTGGCGAGCAGTACTTC. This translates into CASSLGQGSGEQYF.

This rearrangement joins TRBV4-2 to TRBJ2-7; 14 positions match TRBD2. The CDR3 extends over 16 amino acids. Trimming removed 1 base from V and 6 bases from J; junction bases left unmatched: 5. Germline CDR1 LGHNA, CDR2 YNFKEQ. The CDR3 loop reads CASSQVAGLAGGEQYF. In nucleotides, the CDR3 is TGTGCCAGCAGCCAAGTCGCCGGACTAGCGGGGGGCGAGCAGTACTTC.

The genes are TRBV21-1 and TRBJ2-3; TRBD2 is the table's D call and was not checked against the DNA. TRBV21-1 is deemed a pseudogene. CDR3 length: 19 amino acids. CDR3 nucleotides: TGTGCCAGCAGCAAAGAAAAAGCGGGAGACTCTCTAATCACAGATACGCAGTATTTT. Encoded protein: CASSKEKAGDSLITDTQYF.

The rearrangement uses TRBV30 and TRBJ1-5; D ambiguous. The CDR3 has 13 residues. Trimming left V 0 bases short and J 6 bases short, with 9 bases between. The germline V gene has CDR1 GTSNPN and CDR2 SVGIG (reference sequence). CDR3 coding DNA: TGTGCCTGGAGTGTGGGCAGCTCTCAGCCCCAGCATTTT. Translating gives CAWSVGSSQPQHF. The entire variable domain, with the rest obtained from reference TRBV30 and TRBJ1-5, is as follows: SQTIHQWPATLVQPVGSPLSLECTVEGTSNPNLYWYRQAAGRGLQLLFYSVGIGQISSEVPQNLSASRPQDRQFILSSKKLLLSDSGFYLCAWSVGSSQPQHFGDGTRLSIL.

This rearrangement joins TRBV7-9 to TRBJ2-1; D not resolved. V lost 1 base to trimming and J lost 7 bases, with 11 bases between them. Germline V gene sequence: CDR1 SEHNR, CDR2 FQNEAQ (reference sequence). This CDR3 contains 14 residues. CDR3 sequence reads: CASSLERGRNEQFF. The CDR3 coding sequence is TGTGCCAGCAGCTTAGAACGAGGCCGAAATGAGCAGTTCTTC.

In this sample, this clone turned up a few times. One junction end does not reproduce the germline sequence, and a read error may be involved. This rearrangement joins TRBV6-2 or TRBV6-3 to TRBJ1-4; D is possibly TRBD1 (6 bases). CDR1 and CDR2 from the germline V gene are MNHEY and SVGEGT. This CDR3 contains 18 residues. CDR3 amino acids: CASRYSGTSIPTNEKLFF. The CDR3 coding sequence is TGTGCCAGCAGATACTCCGGGACAAGCATCCCAACTAATGAAAAACTGTTTTTT.